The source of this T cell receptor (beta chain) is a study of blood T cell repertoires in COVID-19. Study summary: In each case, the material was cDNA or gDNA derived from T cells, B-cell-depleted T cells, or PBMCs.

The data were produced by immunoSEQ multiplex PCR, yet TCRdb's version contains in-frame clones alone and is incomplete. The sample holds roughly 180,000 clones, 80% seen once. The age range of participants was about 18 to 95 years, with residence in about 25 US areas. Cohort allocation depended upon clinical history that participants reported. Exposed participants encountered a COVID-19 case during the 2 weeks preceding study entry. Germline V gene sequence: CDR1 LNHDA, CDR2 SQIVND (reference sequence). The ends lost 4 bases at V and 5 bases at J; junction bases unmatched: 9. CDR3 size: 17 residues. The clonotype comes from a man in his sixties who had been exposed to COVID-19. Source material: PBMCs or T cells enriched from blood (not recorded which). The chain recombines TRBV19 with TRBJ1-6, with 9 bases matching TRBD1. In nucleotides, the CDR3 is TGTGCCAGTAGTACCCCGACAGGGGGTATTCATAATTCACCCCTCCACTTT. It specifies CASSTPTGGIHNSPLHF.